This T cell receptor (beta chain) was documented in a study of Ad26.COV2.S vaccination and SARS-CoV-2 variants. Overall study: This donor came from the COV1001 trial of Ad26.COV2.S.

Measured with immunoSEQ multiplex PCR; TCRdb has only the in-frame clones, and not every one. The sample shows about 500,000 clones, roughly nine tenths of them seen only once. Treatment specified: some 19 received Ad26.COV2.S at low or high dose, single or two shots; about five received placebo; per-sample allocation not given. At day 63 after the first vaccine or placebo injection, samples were drawn. Details on this clone: What it recognizes is unknown.

The study, taken as a whole, reports: The study found higher spike-specific TCR breadth in vaccine than placebo recipients. It is possible that the TCR breadth and depth analyses underestimated the total T cell responses.

Sequences were derived from peripheral blood, sampled in a trial of Ad26.COV2.S vaccine versus placebo. The TCR comes from a person aged 18 to 65 who received the Ad26.COV2.S COVID-19 vaccine or a placebo.

CDR3 residues: CASSYFGQGGGYGYTF. The CDR3 coding sequence is TGTGCCAGCAGTTACTTTGGACAGGGAGGAGGCTATGGCTACACCTTC. This chain uses TRBV6-5 with TRBJ1-2; 8 nucleotides agree with TRBD1. The CDR3 totals 16 residues. V lost 1 base and J lost 4; bases outside the gene matches: 8. In germline, CDR1 is MNHEY, CDR2 SVGAGI.